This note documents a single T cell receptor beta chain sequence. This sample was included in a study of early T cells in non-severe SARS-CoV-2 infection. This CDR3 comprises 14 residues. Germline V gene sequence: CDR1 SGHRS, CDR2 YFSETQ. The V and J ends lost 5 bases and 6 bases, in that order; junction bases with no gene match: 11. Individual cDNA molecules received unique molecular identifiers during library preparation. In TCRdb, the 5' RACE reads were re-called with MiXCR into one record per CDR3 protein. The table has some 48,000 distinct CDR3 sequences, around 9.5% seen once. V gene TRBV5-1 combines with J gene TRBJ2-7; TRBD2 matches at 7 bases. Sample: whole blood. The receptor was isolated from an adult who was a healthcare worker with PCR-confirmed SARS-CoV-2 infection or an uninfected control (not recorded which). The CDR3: CASSGGGHIPEQYF. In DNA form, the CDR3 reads TGCGCCAGCAGTGGGGGAGGGCATATACCCGAGCAGTACTTC. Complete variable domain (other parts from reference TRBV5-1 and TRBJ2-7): KAGVTQTPRYLIKTRGQQVTLSCSPISGHRSVSWYQQTPGQGLQFLFEYFSETQRNKGNFPGRFSGRQFSNSRSEMNVSTLELGDSALYLCASSGGGHIPEQYFGPGTRLTVT.